These 19 T cell receptor beta chains share one sample of origin, sequenced in a study of CD8+ T cells in alopecia areata. The treatment is: oral pan-JAK inhibitor, 5-10 mg twice daily. cDNA prepared by RNA extraction and subsequent reverse transcription served as the template for sequencing. Clones were sequenced by immunoSEQ multiplex PCR, and TCRdb holds only the in-frame ones, with some missing. The repertoire has about 220,000 clones, 50% to 70% of them found once; the top ten carry around 1.4%. This specimen consisted of CD4+ T cells sorted from blood, obtained at week 4, from a patient treated with tofacitinib. These TCRs come from a human donor with alopecia areata.

This sequence joins TRBV30 and TRBJ2-1; D is uncertain. The germline gives CDR1 GTSNPN, CDR2 SVGIG (reference sequence). This CDR3 has 9 residues. Trimming removed 2 bases from V and 7 bases from J, with 0 bases in between. Here the CDR3 reads CAWSNEQFF. The CDR3 region has the DNA TGTGCCTGGAGTAATGAGCAGTTCTTC.

The chain couples TRBV7-3 to TRBJ2-3; tentative D call: TRBD1 (5 bases). CDR1 and CDR2 from the germline V gene are SGHTA and FQGTGA. The CDR3 has 15 residues. Trimming left V 3 bases short and J 2 bases short, with 12 bases between. This chain's CDR3 is CASSLGPLYTDTQYF. In DNA, the CDR3 is TGTGCCAGCAGCTTGGGGCCGTTGTACACAGATACGCAGTATTTT.

The chain combines TRBV5-5 with TRBJ2-5, with D possibly being TRBD1 (6 bases). Germline lookup yields CDR1 SGHKS and CDR2 YYEKEE (reference sequence). This CDR3 comprises 16 residues. Deletions cut 3 bases from V and 2 bases from J, with 17 bases between. The CDR3 DNA reads TGTGCCAGCAGCTCGGCCCGAGTGACAGGACAAGAGACCCAGTACTTC. Its protein product is CASSSARVTGQETQYF.

The V call is TRBV11-2, the J call TRBJ2-2; either TRBD1 or TRBD2 may fit D (5 bases each). Germline CDR1 reads SGHAT; CDR2 reads FQNNGV. V gave up 0 bases and J gave up 4 bases, with 9 bases separating them. CDR3 size: 15 residues. CDR3 in amino acids: CASSLDGGVTGELFF. As DNA, the CDR3 is TGTGCCAGCAGCTTAGATGGGGGTGTCACCGGGGAGCTGTTTTTT.

The chain joins TRBV25-1 to TRBJ2-5; TRBD2 agrees at 10 bases. Germline V gives CDR1 MGHDK, CDR2 SYGVNS. V was pared by 4 bases and J by 5 bases, with 13 bases of the junction left unmatched. The CDR3 has 17 amino acids. CDR3 sequence: CASSVQRGGPKRETQYF. The CDR3 coding sequence is TGTGCCAGCAGTGTCCAGCGGGGGGGCCCTAAAAGGGAGACCCAGTACTTC. The complete variable domain, with remaining parts taken from reference TRBV25-1 and TRBJ2-5, reads EADIYQTPRYLVIGTGKKITLECSQTMGHDKMYWYQQDPGMELHLIHYSYGVNSTEKGDLSSESTVSRIRTEHFPLTLESARPSHTSQYLCASSVQRGGPKRETQYFGPGTRLLVL.

The table lists this clone with a few counts. V gene TRBV28 combines with J gene TRBJ2-7; 9 nucleotides agree with TRBD1. The V gene's germline CDR1 is MDHEN and CDR2 SYDVKM. The J segment lost 0 bases and the V segment lost 7 bases, leaving 4 bases of the junction unmatched. The CDR3 is made up of 14 amino acids. CDR3 amino acids: CASTPGQGSYEQYF. As DNA, the CDR3 is TGTGCCAGCACCCCGGGACAGGGCTCCTACGAGCAGTACTTC.

CDR3 amino acids: CASSSTGVVAFF. CDR3 coding DNA: TGTGCCAGCAGCTCGACGGGGGTTGTGGCTTTCTTT. The chain carries TRBV5-6 and TRBJ1-1; maybe TRBD1 (5 bases). The CDR3 sequence is 12 residues long. Germline values: CDR1 SGHDT, CDR2 YYEEEE. V was shortened by 3 bases and J by 11 bases, with 14 bases between the two germline ends.

This sequence joins TRBV11-3 and TRBJ2-5, with 8 bases matching TRBD2. The J call is uncertain, as TRBJ2-7 better fits the DNA end. Germline V CDR1 and CDR2: SGHNT, YENEEA. The CDR3 sequence is 13 residues long. The CDR3 region has the DNA TGTGCCAGCAGCTTAGGCCTAGCGGGCGAGCAGTACTTC. Translating it yields CASSLGLAGEQYF.

J is TRBJ1-1 and V is TRBV29-1; 9 nucleotides match TRBD1. The junction had 7 bases not matched to a gene; V was cut back by 4 bases and J by 4 bases. Germline CDR1 and CDR2: SQVTM and ANQGSEA. The CDR3 spans 14 residues. The CDR3 sequence: CSVVETGGSTEAFF. CDR3 DNA sequence: TGCAGCGTTGTGGAGACAGGGGGTAGCACTGAAGCTTTCTTT.

The chain is built from TRBV30 and TRBJ1-3; D is undetermined. V lost 2 bases to trimming and J lost 0 bases, with 5 bases between them. Germline V gene data show CDR1 as GTSNPN and CDR2 as SVGIG (reference sequence). The CDR3 covers 13 residues. CDR3 sequence (DNA): TGTGCCTGGAGTTTCACCTCTGGAAACACCATATATTTT. It encodes CAWSFTSGNTIYF.

Only a few counts were recorded for this clone. The chain recombines TRBV29-1 with TRBJ1-1; D is unclear. This CDR3 is 14 amino acids long. Trimming left V 4 bases short and J 4 bases short, with 16 bases between. The germline gives CDR1 SQVTM, CDR2 ANQGSEA. The CDR3 DNA reads TGCAGCGTTGTAGGAGCCGGGATGTTCACTGAAGCTTTCTTT. This sequence encodes CSVVGAGMFTEAFF.

The rearrangement uses TRBV23-1 and TRBJ1-1, with 7 nucleotides matching TRBD1. TRBV23-1 is designated an ORF whose function remains uncertain. V lost 6 bases to trimming and J lost 4 bases; unmatched junction nucleotides: 5. CDR3 length: 13 residues. CDR3 sequence (DNA): TGCGCCAGCAGCTACAGGGGCGGCACTGAAGCTTTCTTT. Amino acid sequence: CASSYRGGTEAFF.

The chain employs TRBV6-1 and TRBJ1-2; no clear D gene. The germline V gene has CDR1 MNHNS and CDR2 SASEGT. V was clipped by 7 bases and J by 10 bases, with 10 bases between them. CDR3 length: 10 residues. CDR3 amino acids: CASKLRDYTF. The CDR3 nucleotides are TGTGCCAGCAAGTTGAGAGACTACACCTTC.

A few counts support this clone. The V and J genes are TRBV25-1 and TRBJ2-7; D perhaps matches TRBD1 (5 bases). The V end was cut by 7 bases, the J end by 12 bases, with 16 bases between. This CDR3 is built from 11 residues. Germline values: CDR1 MGHDK, CDR2 SYGVNS. This CDR3 is CASINGDSMYF. CDR3 sequence (DNA): TGTGCCAGCATTAATGGAGACAGTATGTACTTC.

The J gene is TRBJ1-5, the V gene TRBV7-2; TRBD1 is a possible D gene (5 bases). The ends were cut back, 1 base at V and 9 bases at J, with 10 bases in the middle. Germline V gives CDR1 SGHTA, CDR2 FQGNSA. The CDR3 covers 13 residues. The DNA for the CDR3 is TGTGCCAGCAGCTTAGTTTCCGGGGGGCCCCAGCATTTT. Encoded protein: CASSLVSGGPQHF.

The rearrangement links TRBV20-1 to TRBJ2-7, with 7 bases lining up with TRBD2. V gave up 6 bases and J gave up 4 bases; unmatched junction bases: 3. The CDR3 has 11 residues. Per germline, CDR1 DFQATT and CDR2 SNEGSKA (reference sequence). The CDR3 DNA sequence: TGCAGTGCCGGGGGGAGGTACGAGCAGTACTTC. Translating it yields CSAGGRYEQYF.

V is TRBV5-1 and J is TRBJ1-6; 7 bases are shared with TRBD1. With V trimmed by 2 bases and J by 7 bases, 6 bases remained unmatched. Germline V lookup: CDR1 SGHRS, CDR2 YFSETQ. The CDR3 has 15 amino acids. CDR3 sequence reads: CASSFSGTENSPLHF. CDR3 DNA sequence: TGCGCCAGCAGCTTCTCCGGGACAGAAAATTCACCCCTCCACTTT.

The chain joins TRBV7-6 to TRBJ1-4, with D possibly being TRBD1 (6 bases). Germline V gene data show CDR1 as SGHVS and CDR2 as FNYEAQ. CDR3 length: 15 residues. V lost 1 base and J lost 8, with 14 bases in between. The CDR3 here is CASSLEPGEREKLFF. DNA for the CDR3: TGTGCCAGCAGCTTAGAACCAGGGGAAAGGGAAAAACTGTTTTTT.

With respect to this clone: At one end the junction does not follow the germline gene, possibly because of a read error. The chain carries TRBV7-7 and TRBJ2-2; 13 bases map to TRBD2. The CDR3 spans 15 residues. Germline-derived CDR1 and CDR2 are SSHAT and FNYEAQ (reference sequence). The chain's CDR3 is CASSPLAGGPTGELF. The CDR3 coding sequence is TGTGCCAGCAGCCCACTAGCGGGGGGGCCGACCGGGGAGCTGTTT. The variable domain in full, completed from reference TRBV7-7 and TRBJ2-2, reads GAGVSQSPRYKVTKRGQDVTLRCDPISSHATLYWYQQALGQGPEFLTYFNYEAQPDKSGLPSDRFSAERPEGSISTLTIQRTEQRDSAMYRCASSPLAGGPTGELFGEGSRLTVL.